This entry concerns a single T cell receptor beta chain. Original processing methods: Reference gene primers were amplified, and this amplification served to estimate nucleated cell counts. Some clones are missing from TCRdb's copy, which holds only in-frame ones; the method was immunoSEQ multiplex PCR. V, J and clone size were drawn from that table, and D and trimming were deduced from the DNA. The sample holds 150,000 to 200,000 clones, 87% seen once. These data originate in a study of blood T cell repertoires in COVID-19. Turning to the study itself: Sample material is recorded as cDNA or gDNA derived from T cells, B-cell-depleted T cells, or PBMCs.

The CDR3 extends over 15 amino acids. J gave up 2 bases and V 2 bases, and 5 bases lay outside the gene matches. Germline V gene data show CDR1 as MNHEY and CDR2 as SVGAGI. The material sequenced was peripheral blood. This TCR derives from a man between 18 and 35 years old with active or convalescent COVID-19. The chain combines TRBV6-5 with TRBJ1-1; TRBD1 matches 7 bases. In DNA form, the CDR3 reads TGTGCCAGCAGTTACGGGACAGCGGGTAACACTGAAGCTTTCTTT. This codes for CASSYGTAGNTEAFF.